The next 9 T cell receptor beta chains were all read from a single sample in a study of shared clonotypes between healthy human individuals. Using immunoSEQ multiplex PCR, the repertoire was profiled, and TCRdb retains in-frame clones only, with some absent. The table shows roughly 2.5 million clones, with around 94% occurring only once. The sequenced sample consisted of naive CD4+ T cells sorted from blood. This sample's subset: CD45RA+ positively selected. The origin of the receptors is a young man in good health.

Only a few counts were recorded for this clone. This sequence joins TRBV30 and TRBJ1-1; D remains unclear. The V end lost 0 bases, the J end lost 1 base, and 18 bases lay between the germline ends. CDR1 and CDR2 (germline): GTSNPN, SVGIG (reference sequence). This CDR3 spans 17 amino acids. The CDR3 DNA is TGTGCCTGGAGTGTAAAAGGGTACAGAAGCCGGAACACTGAAGCTTTCTTT. This encodes CAWSVKGYRSRNTEAFF.

The chain carries TRBV19 and TRBJ1-2; 8 positions agree with TRBD1. This CDR3 spans 15 amino acids. The germline V gene encodes CDR1 LNHDA and CDR2 SQIVND (reference sequence). Unmatched junction bases numbered 2, after V lost 2 bases and J lost 0 bases. The CDR3 loop is CASSITGGANYGYTF. DNA of the CDR3: TGTGCCAGTAGTATAACAGGGGGGGCTAACTATGGCTACACCTTC.

The V and J genes are TRBV18 and TRBJ1-4, with 7 bases matching TRBD1. Losses at the gene ends were 6 bases for V and 7 bases for J; bases not matched to a gene: 11. Germline V gene lookup returns CDR1 KGHSH and CDR2 LQKENI. The CDR3 is 15 residues long. This chain's CDR3 is CASSPATGNGEKLFF. For the CDR3, the DNA is TGTGCCAGCTCCCCCGCGACAGGGAATGGTGAAAAACTGTTTTTT.

This chain connects TRBV7-9 to TRBJ1-5; D ambiguous. The CDR3 consists of 16 residues. Germline lookup yields CDR1 SEHNR and CDR2 FQNEAQ (reference sequence). The V end lost 1 base, the J end lost 5 bases, and 15 bases lay between the germline ends. This CDR3 is CASSLGETVGYQPQHF. DNA of the CDR3: TGTGCCAGCAGCTTAGGGGAGACTGTGGGCTATCAGCCCCAGCATTTT.

The sample holds one count of this clone. The chain links TRBV6-5 to TRBJ2-7; weak D call: TRBD1 (5 bases). CDR3 length equals 15 residues. Looked up from germline, CDR1 is MNHEY and CDR2 is SVGAGI. V was clipped by 6 bases and J by 1 base, with 16 bases between them. DNA of the CDR3: TGTGCCAGCAGCCCCACTACCAGGGCATCCTACGAGCAGTACTTC. Protein: CASSPTTRASYEQYF.

The genes are TRBV6-1 and TRBJ2-5; D might be TRBD2 (5 bases). Looked up from germline, CDR1 is MNHNS and CDR2 is SASEGT. The V and J ends lost 6 bases and 1 base respectively, with 12 bases between them. This CDR3 has 14 amino acids. The CDR3: CASRLAGFQETQYF. In nucleotides, the CDR3 is TGTGCCAGCAGATTGGCGGGTTTCCAAGAGACCCAGTACTTC.

The rearrangement links TRBV27 to TRBJ2-1; TRBD2 aligns across 7 bases. Germline V gene sequence: CDR1 MNHEY, CDR2 SMNVEV (reference sequence). The CDR3 extends over 11 amino acids. The J segment lost 13 bases and the V segment lost 6 bases, leaving 6 bases of the junction unmatched. CDR3 nucleotides: TGTGCCAGCAGCCTCGGGACTACACAGTTCTTC. Translation: CASSLGTTQFF.

V gene TRBV7-2 combines with J gene TRBJ1-1; possible D gene TRBD1, 5 bases. V was cut by 2 bases and J by 2 bases, with 9 bases left in between. Germline CDR1 is SGHTA and CDR2 is FQGNSA. There are 14 residues in the CDR3. The CDR3 loop reads CASSLFRDNTEAFF. The CDR3, as DNA: TGTGCCAGCAGCTTATTCAGGGATAACACTGAAGCTTTCTTT.

The chain couples TRBV20-1 to TRBJ2-1; D possibly corresponds to TRBD2 (6 bases). This CDR3 is built from 11 residues. V was pared by 5 bases and J by 15 bases, with 17 bases between. The V gene's germline CDR1 is DFQATT and CDR2 SNEGSKA (reference sequence). CDR3 bases: TGCAGTGCTCCGTACGCGGGACTTTCGTTCTTC. Translating gives CSAPYAGLSFF.